This record covers a single T cell receptor beta chain. Its antigen is currently unknown. This entry belongs to a study of cytomegalovirus exposure and HLA in healthy donors. Whole-study results and caveats: Among the sequence variants, a highly shared cluster was likely an artifact of sequencing. It was shown in a later analysis that HLA-associated TCR beta chains were more clonally expanded than other, equally common chains. A previous analysis found most TCR beta V segments productive roughly 87% or roughly 30% of the time.

Amplification used 60 Vbeta primers and 13 Jbeta primers. Clones were read by immunoSEQ multiplex PCR, and TCRdb kept only the in-frame ones, dropping some. This sample yields around 99,000 clones, of which approximately 79% are seen a single time; about 15% belongs to the top ten. The CDR3 loop spans 15 amino acids. Trimming stripped 0 bases from V and 3 bases from J, with 9 bases between. From germline, CDR1 is SGHRS and CDR2 YFSETQ. The sample consisted of PBMCs. The chain employs TRBV5-1 and TRBJ2-2; TRBD1 might be the D (6 bases). The clonotype comes from a woman aged 40-49 years in good health and CMV-seropositive. CDR3 DNA: TGCGCCAGCAGCTTGGACAGGGCGGACACCGGGGAGCTGTTTTTT. It specifies CASSLDRADTGELFF. Full variable domain (remainder filled in from reference TRBV5-1 and TRBJ2-2): KAGVTQTPRYLIKTRGQQVTLSCSPISGHRSVSWYQQTPGQGLQFLFEYFSETQRNKGNFPGRFSGRQFSNSRSEMNVSTLELGDSALYLCASSLDRADTGELFFGEGSRLTVL.